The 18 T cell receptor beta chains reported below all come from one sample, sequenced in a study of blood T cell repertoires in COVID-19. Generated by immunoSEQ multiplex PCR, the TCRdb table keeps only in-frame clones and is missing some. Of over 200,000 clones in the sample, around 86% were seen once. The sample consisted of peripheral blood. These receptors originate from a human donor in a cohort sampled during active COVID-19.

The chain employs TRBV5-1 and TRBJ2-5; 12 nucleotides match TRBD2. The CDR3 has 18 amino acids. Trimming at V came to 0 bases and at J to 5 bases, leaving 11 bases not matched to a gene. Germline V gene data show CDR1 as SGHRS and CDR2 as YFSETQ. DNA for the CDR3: TGCGCCAGCAGCTTGGATAGTCTAGCGGGAGGGCCGGAGGAGACCCAGTACTTC. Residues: CASSLDSLAGGPEETQYF.

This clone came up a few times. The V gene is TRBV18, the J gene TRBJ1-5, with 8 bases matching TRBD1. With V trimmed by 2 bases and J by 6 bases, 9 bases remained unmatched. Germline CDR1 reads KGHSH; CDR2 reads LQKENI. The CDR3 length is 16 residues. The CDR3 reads CASSPVGGQGSQPQHF. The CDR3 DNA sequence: TGTGCCAGCTCACCAGTCGGTGGACAGGGAAGTCAGCCCCAGCATTTT.

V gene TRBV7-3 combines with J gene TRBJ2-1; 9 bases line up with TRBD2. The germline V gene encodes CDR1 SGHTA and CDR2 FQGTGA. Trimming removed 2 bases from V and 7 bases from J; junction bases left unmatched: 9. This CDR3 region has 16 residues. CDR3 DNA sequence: TGTGCCAGCAGCTTATCGAGCGGGGGGATCCTAAATGAGCAGTTCTTC. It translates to CASSLSSGGILNEQFF. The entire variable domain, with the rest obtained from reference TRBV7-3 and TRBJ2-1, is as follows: GAGVSQTPSNKVTEKGKYVELRCDPISGHTALYWYRQSLGQGPEFLIYFQGTGAADDSGLPNDRFFAVRPEGSVSTLKIQRTERGDSAVYLCASSLSSGGILNEQFFGPGTRLTVL.

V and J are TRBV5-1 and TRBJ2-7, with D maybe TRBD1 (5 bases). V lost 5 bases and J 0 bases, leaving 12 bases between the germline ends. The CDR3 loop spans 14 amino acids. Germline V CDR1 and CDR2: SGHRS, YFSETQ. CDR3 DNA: TGCGCCAGCAGATCAGGGTCGAGCTCCTACGAGCAGTACTTC. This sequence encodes CASRSGSSSYEQYF.

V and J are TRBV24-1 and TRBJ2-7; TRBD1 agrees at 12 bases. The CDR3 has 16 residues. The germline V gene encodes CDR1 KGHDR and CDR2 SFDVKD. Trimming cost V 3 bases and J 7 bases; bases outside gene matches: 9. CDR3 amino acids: CATSDPGTGGGGEQYF. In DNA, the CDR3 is TGTGCCACCAGTGATCCCGGGACAGGGGGCGGGGGAGAGCAGTACTTC.

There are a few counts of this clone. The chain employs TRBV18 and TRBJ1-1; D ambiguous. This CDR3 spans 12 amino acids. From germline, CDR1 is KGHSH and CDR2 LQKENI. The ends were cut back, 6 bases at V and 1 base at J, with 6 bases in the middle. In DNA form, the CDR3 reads TGTGCCAGCTCTCTTAGGAACACTGAAGCTTTCTTT. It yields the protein CASSLRNTEAFF.

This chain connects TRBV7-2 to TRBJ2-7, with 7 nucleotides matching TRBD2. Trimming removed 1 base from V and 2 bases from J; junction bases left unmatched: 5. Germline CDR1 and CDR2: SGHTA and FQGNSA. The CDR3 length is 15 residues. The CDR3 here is CASSLERAGPYEQYF. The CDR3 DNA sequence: TGTGCCAGCAGCTTAGAAAGAGCGGGACCCTACGAGCAGTACTTC.

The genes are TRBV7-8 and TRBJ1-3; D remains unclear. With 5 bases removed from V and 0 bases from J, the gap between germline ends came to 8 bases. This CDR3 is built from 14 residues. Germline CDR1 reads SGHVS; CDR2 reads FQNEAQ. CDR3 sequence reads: CASSVRSSGNTIYF. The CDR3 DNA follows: TGTGCCAGCAGCGTACGGAGCTCTGGAAACACCATATATTTT.

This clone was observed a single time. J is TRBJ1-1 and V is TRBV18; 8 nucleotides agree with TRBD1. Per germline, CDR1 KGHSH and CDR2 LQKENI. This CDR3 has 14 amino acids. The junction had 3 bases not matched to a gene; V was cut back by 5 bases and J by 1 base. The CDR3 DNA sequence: TGTGCCAGCTCAACCGGACAGGGGAACACTGAAGCTTTCTTT. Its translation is CASSTGQGNTEAFF.

CDR3 residues: CASTSSGRADTQYF. CDR3 coding DNA: TGCGCCAGCACCAGTAGCGGGAGGGCAGATACGCAGTATTTT. This chain uses TRBV5-1 with TRBJ2-3, with 11 bases aligning to TRBD2. With V trimmed by 6 bases and J by 4 bases, 4 bases remained unmatched. The CDR3 runs 14 residues. From germline, CDR1 is SGHRS and CDR2 YFSETQ.

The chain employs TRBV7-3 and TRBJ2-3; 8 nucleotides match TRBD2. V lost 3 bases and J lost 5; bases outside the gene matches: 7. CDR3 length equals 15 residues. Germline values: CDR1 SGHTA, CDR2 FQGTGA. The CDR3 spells CASSFIAGTRDTQYF. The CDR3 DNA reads TGTGCCAGCAGCTTCATAGCGGGAACGCGAGATACGCAGTATTTT.

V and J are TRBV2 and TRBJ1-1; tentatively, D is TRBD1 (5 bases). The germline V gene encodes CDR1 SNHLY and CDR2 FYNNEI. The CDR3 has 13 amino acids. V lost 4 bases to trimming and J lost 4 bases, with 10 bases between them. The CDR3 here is CASSVQGGTEAFF. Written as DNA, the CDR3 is TGTGCCAGCAGTGTGCAGGGAGGCACTGAAGCTTTCTTT.

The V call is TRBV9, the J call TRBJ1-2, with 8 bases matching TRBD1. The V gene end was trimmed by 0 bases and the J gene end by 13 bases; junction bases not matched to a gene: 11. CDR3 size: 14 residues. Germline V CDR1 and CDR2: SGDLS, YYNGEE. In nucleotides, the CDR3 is TGTGCCAGCAGCGTAGCTACGGGACAGGCCAAACTCACCTTC. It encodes CASSVATGQAKLTF.

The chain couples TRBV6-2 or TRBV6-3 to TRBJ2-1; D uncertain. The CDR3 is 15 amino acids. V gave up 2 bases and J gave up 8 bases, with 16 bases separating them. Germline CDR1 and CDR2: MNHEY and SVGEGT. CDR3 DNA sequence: TGTGCCAGCAGTTACGCCGTACGGTTAACAGATGAGCAGTTCTTC. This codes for CASSYAVRLTDEQFF.

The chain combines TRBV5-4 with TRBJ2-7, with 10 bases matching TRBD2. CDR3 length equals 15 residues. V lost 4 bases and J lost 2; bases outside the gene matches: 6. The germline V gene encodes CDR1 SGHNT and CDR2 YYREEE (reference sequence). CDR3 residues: CASSIGLADAYEQYF. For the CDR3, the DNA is TGTGCCAGCAGCATAGGACTAGCGGATGCCTACGAGCAGTACTTC.

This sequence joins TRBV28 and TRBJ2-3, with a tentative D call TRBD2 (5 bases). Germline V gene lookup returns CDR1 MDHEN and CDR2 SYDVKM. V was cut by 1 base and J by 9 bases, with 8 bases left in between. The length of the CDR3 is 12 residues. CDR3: CASSLLRVTQYF. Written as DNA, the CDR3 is TGTGCCAGCAGTTTATTGCGGGTAACGCAGTATTTT.

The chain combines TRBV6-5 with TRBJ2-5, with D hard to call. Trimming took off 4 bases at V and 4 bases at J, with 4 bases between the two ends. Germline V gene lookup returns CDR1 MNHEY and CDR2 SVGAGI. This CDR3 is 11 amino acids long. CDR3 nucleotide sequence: TGTGCCAGCAGTTTCGGAGAGACCCAGTACTTC. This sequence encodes CASSFGETQYF.

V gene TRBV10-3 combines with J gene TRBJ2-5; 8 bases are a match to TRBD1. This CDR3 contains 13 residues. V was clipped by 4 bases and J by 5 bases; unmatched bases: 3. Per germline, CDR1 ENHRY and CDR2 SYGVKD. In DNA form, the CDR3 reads TGTGCCATCAGTGGGACAGGGATCGAGACCCAGTACTTC. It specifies CAISGTGIETQYF.